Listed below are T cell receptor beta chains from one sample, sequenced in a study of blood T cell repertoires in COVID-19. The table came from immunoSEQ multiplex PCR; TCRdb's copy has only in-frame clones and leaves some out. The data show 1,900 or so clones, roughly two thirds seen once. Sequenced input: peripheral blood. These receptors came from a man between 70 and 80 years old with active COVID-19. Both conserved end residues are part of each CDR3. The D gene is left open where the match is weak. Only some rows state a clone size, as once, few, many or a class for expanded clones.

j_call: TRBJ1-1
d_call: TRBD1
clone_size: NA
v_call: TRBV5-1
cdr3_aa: CASSAGGTEAFF
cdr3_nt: TGCGCCAGCAGCGCAGGGGGCACTGAAGCTTTCTTT

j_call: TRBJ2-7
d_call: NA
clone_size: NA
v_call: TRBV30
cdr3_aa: CAWSPVGGGFEQYF
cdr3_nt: TGTGCCTGGAGTCCCGTCGGTGGAGGGTTCGAGCAGTACTTC

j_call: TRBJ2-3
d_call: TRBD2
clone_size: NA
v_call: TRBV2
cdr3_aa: CASTMTSGGYYRVTDTQYF
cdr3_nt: TGTGCCAGCACGATGACTAGCGGGGGGTACTACCGGGTCACAGATACGCAGTATTTT

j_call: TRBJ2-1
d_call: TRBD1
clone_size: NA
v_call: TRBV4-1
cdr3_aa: CASSQSRTGNEQFF
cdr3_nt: TGCGCCAGCAGCCAATCCAGGACAGGGAATGAGCAGTTCTTC

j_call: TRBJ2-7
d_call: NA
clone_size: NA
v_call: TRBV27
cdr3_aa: CASSLFSDRTYEQYF
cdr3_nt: TGTGCCAGCAGTTTATTCTCCGACAGGACCTACGAGCAGTACTTC

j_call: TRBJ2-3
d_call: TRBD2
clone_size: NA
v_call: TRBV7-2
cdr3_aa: CASSLGLAGTDTQYF
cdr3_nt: TGTGCCAGCAGCTTAGGTCTAGCGGGCACAGATACGCAGTATTTT

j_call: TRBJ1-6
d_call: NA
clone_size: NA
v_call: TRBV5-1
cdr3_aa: CASSPRGGYNSPLHF
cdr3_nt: TGCGCCAGCAGCCCCCGAGGAGGGTATAATTCACCCCTCCACTTT

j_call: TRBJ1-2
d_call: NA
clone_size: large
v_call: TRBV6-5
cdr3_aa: CASSYSRGGEYGYTF
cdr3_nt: TGTGCCAGCAGTTACTCGCGGGGGGGCGAGTATGGCTACACCTTC

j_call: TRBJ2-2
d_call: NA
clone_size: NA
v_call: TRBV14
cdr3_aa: CASSQAGSGELFF
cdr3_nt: TGTGCCAGCAGCCAAGCTGGCTCCGGGGAGCTGTTTTTT

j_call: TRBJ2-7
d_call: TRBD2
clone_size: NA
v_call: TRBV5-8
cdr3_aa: CASSLRGGDQYEQYF
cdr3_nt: TGTGCCAGCAGCTTACGTGGGGGGGACCAGTACGAGCAGTACTTC

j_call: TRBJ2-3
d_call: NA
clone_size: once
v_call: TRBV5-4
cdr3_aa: CASSTGTWTDTQYF
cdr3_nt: TGTGCCAGCAGCACCGGGACATGGACAGATACGCAGTATTTT

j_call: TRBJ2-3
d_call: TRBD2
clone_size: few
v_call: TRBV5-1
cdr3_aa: CASSSGGSEVTQYF
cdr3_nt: TGCGCCAGCAGTTCGGGAGGGTCGGAAGTTACGCAGTATTTT

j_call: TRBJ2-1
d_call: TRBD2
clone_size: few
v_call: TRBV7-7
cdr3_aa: CASSSSSGEQFF
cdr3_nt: TGTGCCAGCAGCTCGTCTAGCGGGGAGCAGTTCTTC

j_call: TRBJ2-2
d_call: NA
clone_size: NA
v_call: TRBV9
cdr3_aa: CASRPDLKNTGELFF
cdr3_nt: TGTGCCAGCAGGCCGGACTTGAAGAACACCGGGGAGCTGTTTTTT

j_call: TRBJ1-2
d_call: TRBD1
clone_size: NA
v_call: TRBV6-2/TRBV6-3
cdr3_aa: CASSWTGQGDGYTF
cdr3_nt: TGTGCCAGCAGTTGGACAGGGCAGGGAGATGGCTACACCTTC

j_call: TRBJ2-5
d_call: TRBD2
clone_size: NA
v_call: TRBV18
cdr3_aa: CASSPTSGGQETQYF
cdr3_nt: TGTGCCAGCTCCCCGACTAGCGGGGGTCAAGAGACCCAGTACTTC

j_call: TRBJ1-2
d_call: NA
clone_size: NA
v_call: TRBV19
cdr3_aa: CASNGQNNYGYTF
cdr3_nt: TGTGCCAGTAATGGGCAGAATAACTATGGCTACACCTTC

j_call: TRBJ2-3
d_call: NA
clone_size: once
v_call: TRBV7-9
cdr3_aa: CASSLAQGSGDTQYF
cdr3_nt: TGTGCCAGCAGCTTAGCCCAGGGAAGTGGAGATACGCAGTATTTT

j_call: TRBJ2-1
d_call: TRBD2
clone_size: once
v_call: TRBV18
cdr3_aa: CASSPPRTSGSMVEQFF
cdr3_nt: TGTGCCAGCTCACCACCCAGGACTAGCGGGAGTATGGTTGAGCAGTTCTTC

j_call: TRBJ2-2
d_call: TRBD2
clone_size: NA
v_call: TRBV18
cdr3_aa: CASSASGGSNTGELFF
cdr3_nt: TGTGCCAGCTCGGCTAGCGGGGGATCTAACACCGGGGAGCTGTTTTTT

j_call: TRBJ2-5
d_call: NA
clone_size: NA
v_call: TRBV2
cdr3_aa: CASSLGVQGKTQYF
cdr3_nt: TGTGCCAGCAGTCTCGGGGTTCAGGGGAAGACCCAGTACTTC

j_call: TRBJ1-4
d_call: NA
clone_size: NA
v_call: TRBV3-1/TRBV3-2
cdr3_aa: CASSSTGREEKLFF
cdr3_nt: TGTGCCAGCAGCTCAACAGGGCGAGAGGAAAAACTGTTTTTT

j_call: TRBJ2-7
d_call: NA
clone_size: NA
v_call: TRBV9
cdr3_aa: CASSGAGGGRRYF
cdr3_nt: TGTGCCAGCAGCGGAGCCGGCGGCGGGCGTCGGTACTTC

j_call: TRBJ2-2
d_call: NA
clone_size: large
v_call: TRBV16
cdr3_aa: CASSPNTGELFF
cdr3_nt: TGTGCCAGCAGCCCTAACACCGGGGAGCTGTTTTTT

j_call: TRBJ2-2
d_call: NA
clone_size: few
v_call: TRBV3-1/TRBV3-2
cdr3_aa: CASSLGDTGELFF
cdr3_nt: TGTGCCAGCAGCCTAGGGGACACCGGGGAGCTGTTTTTT

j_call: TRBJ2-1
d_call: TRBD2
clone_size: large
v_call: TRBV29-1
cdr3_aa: CSVPSPSSGAYNEQFF
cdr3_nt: TGCAGCGTTCCATCCCCTTCTAGCGGTGCCTACAATGAGCAGTTCTTC

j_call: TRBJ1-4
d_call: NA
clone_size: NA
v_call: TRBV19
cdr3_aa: CASRGSRPVSEKLFF
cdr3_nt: TGTGCCAGTAGGGGCAGCCGTCCGGTGTCTGAAAAACTGTTTTTT

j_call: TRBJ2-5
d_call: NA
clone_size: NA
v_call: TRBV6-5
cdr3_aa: CASSDYRWETQYF
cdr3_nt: TGTGCCAGCAGCGACTACCGCTGGGAGACCCAGTACTTC

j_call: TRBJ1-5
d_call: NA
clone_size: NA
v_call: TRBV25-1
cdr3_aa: CASSDGNQPQHF
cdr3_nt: TGTGCCAGCAGTGACGGTAATCAGCCCCAGCATTTT

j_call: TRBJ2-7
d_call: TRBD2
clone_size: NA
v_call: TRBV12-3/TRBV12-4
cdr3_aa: CASSFGGEYEQYF
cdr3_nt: TGTGCCAGCAGCTTCGGGGGGGAATACGAGCAGTACTTC

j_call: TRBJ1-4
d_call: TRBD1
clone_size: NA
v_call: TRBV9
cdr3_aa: CASSFGTGNEKLFF
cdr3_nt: TGTGCCAGCAGCTTCGGGACAGGCAATGAAAAACTGTTTTTT

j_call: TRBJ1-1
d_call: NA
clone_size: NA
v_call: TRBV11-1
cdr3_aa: CASSSTGNTEAFF
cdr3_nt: TGTGCCAGCAGCTCAACTGGGAACACTGAAGCTTTCTTT

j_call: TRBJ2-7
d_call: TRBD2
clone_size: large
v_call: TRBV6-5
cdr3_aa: CASSYGASGEQYF
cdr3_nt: TGTGCCAGCAGTTACGGGGCTAGCGGCGAGCAGTACTTC

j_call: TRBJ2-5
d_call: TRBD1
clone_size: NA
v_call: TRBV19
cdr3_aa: CASSPPGQGFQETQYF
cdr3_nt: TGTGCCAGTAGTCCGCCGGGACAGGGATTCCAAGAGACCCAGTACTTC

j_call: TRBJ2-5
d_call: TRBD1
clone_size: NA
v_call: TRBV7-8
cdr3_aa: CASSLYLTGEETQYF
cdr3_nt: TGTGCCAGCAGCTTGTATCTGACAGGGGAAGAGACCCAGTACTTC

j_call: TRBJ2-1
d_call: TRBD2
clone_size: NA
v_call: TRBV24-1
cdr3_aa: CATSEAGGNEQFF
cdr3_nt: TGTGCCACCAGTGAAGCGGGGGGGAATGAGCAGTTCTTC

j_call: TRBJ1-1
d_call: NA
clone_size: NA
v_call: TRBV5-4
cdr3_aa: CASSLGLRAFF
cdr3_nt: TGTGCCAGCAGCTTGGGACTAAGAGCTTTCTTT

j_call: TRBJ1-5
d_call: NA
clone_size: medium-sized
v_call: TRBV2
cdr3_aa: CASTTEGRQPQHF
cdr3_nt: TGTGCCAGCACCACGGAGGGGCGTCAGCCCCAGCATTTT

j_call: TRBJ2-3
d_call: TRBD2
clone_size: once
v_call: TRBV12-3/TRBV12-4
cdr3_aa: CASKTAGGDTQYF
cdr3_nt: TGTGCCAGCAAGACTGCCGGGGGGGATACGCAGTATTTT

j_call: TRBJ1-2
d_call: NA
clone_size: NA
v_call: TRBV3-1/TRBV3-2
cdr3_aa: CASSQYSRDGYTF
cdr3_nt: TGTGCCAGCAGCCAATACAGTCGCGATGGCTACACCTTC

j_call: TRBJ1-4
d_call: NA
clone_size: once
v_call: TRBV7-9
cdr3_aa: CASSSTGLATNEKLFF
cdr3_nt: TGTGCCAGCAGCTCCACAGGTCTAGCAACTAATGAAAAACTGTTTTTT

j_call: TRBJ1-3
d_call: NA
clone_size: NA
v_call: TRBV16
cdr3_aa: CASSRQTGNTIYF
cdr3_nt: TGTGCCAGCAGCCGGCAGACTGGAAACACCATATATTTT

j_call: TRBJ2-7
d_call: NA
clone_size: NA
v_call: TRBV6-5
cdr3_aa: CASSYGGGGGYEQYF
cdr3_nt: TGTGCCAGCAGTTACGGTGGAGGCGGAGGCTACGAGCAGTACTTC

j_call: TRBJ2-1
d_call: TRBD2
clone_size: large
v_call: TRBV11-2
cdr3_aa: CAGPHCGSGYNEQFF
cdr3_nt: TGTGCCGGACCTCATTGCGGGAGTGGGTACAATGAGCAGTTCTTC

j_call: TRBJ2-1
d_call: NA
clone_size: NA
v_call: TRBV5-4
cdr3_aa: CASSLYRAASYFF
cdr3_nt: TGTGCCAGCAGCTTGTATAGAGCGGCCTCCTATTTCTTC

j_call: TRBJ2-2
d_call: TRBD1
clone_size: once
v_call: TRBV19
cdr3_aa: CALWVQGATGELFF
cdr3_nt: TGTGCCTTGTGGGTCCAGGGGGCCACCGGGGAGCTGTTTTTT

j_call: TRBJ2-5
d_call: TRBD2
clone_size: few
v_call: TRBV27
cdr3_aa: CASSLKMRGVQETQYF
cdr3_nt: TGTGCCAGCAGCCTTAAAATGCGGGGGGTGCAAGAGACCCAGTACTTC

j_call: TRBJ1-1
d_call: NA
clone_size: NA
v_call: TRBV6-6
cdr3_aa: CASSYSQGTEAFF
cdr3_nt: TGTGCCAGCAGTTACTCCCAGGGCACTGAAGCTTTCTTT

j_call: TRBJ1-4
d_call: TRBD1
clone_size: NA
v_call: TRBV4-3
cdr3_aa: CASSRHRGTNEKLFF
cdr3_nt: TGCGCCAGCAGCCGGCACAGGGGAACTAATGAAAAACTGTTTTTT

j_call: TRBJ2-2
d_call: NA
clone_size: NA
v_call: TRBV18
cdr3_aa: CASSLFPLFYGRSTGELFF
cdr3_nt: TGTGCCAGCTCACTCTTTCCCCTTTTCTACGGGAGATCCACCGGGGAGCTGTTTTTT

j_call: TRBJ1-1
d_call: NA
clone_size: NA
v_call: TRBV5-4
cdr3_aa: CASSGTLGDEAFF
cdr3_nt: TGTGCCAGCAGTGGGACTCTCGGGGATGAAGCTTTCTTT

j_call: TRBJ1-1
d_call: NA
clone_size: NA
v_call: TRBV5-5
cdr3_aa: CASSPLSVHTEAFF
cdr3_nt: TGTGCCAGCAGTCCTCTCTCAGTCCACACTGAAGCTTTCTTT

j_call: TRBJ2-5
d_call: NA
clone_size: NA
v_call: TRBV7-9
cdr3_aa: CASSFSGREETQYF
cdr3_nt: TGTGCCAGCAGCTTTAGTGGCAGGGAAGAGACCCAGTACTTC

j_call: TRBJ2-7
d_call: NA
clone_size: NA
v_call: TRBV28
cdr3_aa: CASKWGGGTGAYEQYF
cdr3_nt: TGTGCCAGCAAGTGGGGGGGCGGGACAGGCGCCTACGAGCAGTACTTC